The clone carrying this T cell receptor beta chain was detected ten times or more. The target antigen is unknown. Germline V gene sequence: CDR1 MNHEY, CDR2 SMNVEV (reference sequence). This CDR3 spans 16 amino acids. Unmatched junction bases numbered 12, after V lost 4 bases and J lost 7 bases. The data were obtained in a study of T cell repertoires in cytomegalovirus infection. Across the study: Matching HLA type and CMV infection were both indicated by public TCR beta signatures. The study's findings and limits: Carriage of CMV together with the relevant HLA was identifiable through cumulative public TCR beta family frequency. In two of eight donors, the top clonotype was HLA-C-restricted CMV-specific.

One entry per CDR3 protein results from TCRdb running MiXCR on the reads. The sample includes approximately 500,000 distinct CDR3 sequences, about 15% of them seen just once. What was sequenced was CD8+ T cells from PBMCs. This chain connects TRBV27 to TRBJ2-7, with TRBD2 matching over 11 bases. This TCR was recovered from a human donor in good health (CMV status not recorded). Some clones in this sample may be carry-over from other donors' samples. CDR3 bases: TGTGCCAGCAGTTCCTATAGCGGGAGGGCACCGAGGGAGCAGTACTTC. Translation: CASSSYSGRAPREQYF.